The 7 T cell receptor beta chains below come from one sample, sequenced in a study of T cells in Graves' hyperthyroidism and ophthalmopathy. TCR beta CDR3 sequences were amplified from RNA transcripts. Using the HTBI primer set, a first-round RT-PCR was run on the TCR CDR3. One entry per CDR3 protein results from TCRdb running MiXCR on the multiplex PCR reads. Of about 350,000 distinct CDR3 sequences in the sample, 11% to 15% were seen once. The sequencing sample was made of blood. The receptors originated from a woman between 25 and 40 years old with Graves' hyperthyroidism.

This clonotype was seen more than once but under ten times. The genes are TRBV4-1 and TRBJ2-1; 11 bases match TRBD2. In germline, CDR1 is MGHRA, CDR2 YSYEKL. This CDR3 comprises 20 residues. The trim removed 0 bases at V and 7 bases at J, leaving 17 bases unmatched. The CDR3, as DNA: TGCGCCAGCAGCCAAGATTATGGTGTGGGAACTAGCGGGAGTCGGAATGAGCAGTTCTTC. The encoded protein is CASSQDYGVGTSGSRNEQFF.

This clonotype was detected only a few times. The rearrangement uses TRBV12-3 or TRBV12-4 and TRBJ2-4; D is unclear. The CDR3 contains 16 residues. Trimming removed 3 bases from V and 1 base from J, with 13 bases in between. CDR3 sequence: CASSLGAVLAKNIQYF. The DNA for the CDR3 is TGTGCCAGCAGTTTGGGTGCGGTCCTCGCCAAAAACATTCAGTACTTC.

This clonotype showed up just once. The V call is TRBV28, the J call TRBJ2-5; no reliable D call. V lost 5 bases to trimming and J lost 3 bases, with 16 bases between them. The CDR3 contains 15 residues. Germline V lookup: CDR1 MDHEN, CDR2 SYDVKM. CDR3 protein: CASSRPRILKETQYF. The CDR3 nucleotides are TGTGCCAGCAGTCGTCCCAGAATCCTTAAAGAGACCCAGTACTTC.

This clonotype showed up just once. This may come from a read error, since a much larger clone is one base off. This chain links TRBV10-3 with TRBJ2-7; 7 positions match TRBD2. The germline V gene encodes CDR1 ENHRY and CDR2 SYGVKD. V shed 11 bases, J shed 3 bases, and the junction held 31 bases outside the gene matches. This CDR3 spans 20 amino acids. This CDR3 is CASVIAGGGNRQWLDYEQYF. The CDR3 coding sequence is TGTGCCTCCGTGATCGCCGGGGGAGGGAACAGACAATGGTTGGACTACGAGCAGTACTTC.

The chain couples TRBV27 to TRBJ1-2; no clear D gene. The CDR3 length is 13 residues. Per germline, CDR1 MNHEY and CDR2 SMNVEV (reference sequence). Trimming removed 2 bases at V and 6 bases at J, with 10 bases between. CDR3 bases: TGTGCCAGCAGTTTAGTAGGGAAGGATGGCTACACCTTC. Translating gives CASSLVGKDGYTF.

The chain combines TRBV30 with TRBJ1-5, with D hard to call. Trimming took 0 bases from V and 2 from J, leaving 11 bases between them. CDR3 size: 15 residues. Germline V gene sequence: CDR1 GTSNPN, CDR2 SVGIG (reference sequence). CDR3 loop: CAWSVRASGNQPQHF. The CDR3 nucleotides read TGTGCCTGGAGTGTGAGGGCAAGCGGCAATCAGCCCCAGCATTTT.

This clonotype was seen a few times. The CDR3 region has the DNA TGTGCCAGCAGTTTATGGCGGGGCGGGTTCGGCGGGGAGCTGTTTTTT. Translated, it gives CASSLWRGGFGGELFF. The rearrangement joins TRBV28 to TRBJ2-2; tentatively, D is TRBD2 (6 bases). Looked up from germline, CDR1 is MDHEN and CDR2 is SYDVKM. The V end lost 0 bases, the J end lost 7 bases, and 15 bases lay between the germline ends. CDR3 length: 16 residues. Filled out from reference TRBV28 and TRBJ2-2, the complete variable domain reads DVKVTQSSRYLVKRTGEKVFLECVQDMDHENMFWYRQDPGLGLRLIYFSYDVKMKEKGDIPEGYSVSREKKERFSLILESASTNQTSMYLCASSLWRGGFGGELFFGEGSRLTVL.